This TCR beta chain was obtained from a study of T cell responses to AZD1222 COVID-19 vaccine. Across the study: Combined were second doses at about 4 or about 12 weeks. Study-level findings and limits: Mostly white British, mostly female donors; authors suggested clonal diversity may be underestimated. CD4 TCRs covered the whole spike, strongest at regions 160-218 and 743-854. Compared with day 0, the breadth and depth of the Spike-specific TCR repertoire rose significantly after two doses of AZD1222.

Using immunoSEQ multiplex PCR, the repertoire was profiled, and TCRdb retains in-frame clones only, with some absent. Among under 300,000 clones listed, about 92% were seen once. On this clone itself: Its matching antigen is unknown.

The receptor was derived from an adult in good health. Specimen: peripheral blood, collected on day 0 of AZD1222 vaccination.

CDR3 bases: TGTGCCAGCAGTGGACAGGCGTTGTACGAAAAACTGTTTTTT. Encoded protein: CASSGQALYEKLFF. V gene TRBV25-1 combines with J gene TRBJ1-4; weak D call: TRBD1 (6 bases). The CDR3 is 14 residues long. Trimming cost V 4 bases and J 8 bases, with 14 bases left between them. In germline, CDR1 is MGHDK, CDR2 SYGVNS.